The 32 T cell receptor beta chains below come from one sample, sequenced in a study of cytomegalovirus exposure and HLA in healthy donors. Primers: 60 Vbeta forward and 13 Jbeta reverse. The table came from immunoSEQ multiplex PCR; TCRdb's copy has only in-frame clones and leaves some out. Its table records approximately 40,000 clones. Sequenced material: PBMCs. The receptors come from a woman in her 30s in good health and CMV-seronegative.

This sequence joins TRBV19 and TRBJ2-7; 8 bases are a match to TRBD2. The CDR3 consists of 14 residues. Germline CDR1 reads LNHDA; CDR2 reads SQIVND (reference sequence). J lost 5 bases, V lost 5 bases, and 8 bases had no gene match. The CDR3 sequence is CASSPAGRAHEQYF. DNA for the CDR3: TGTGCCAGTAGTCCTGCCGGGAGGGCCCACGAGCAGTACTTC.

The genes are TRBV13 and TRBJ2-6; D might be TRBD1 (6 bases). The CDR3 is made up of 18 amino acids. CDR1 is PRHDT and CDR2 is FYEKMQ in the germline V gene (reference sequence). V shed 7 bases and J shed 0 bases, with 19 bases lying between them. Here the CDR3 reads CASNKGIRGNSGANVLTF. For the CDR3, the DNA is TGTGCCAGCAACAAAGGTATTAGGGGGAACTCTGGGGCCAACGTCCTGACTTTC.

V usage is TRBV28 and J usage is TRBJ2-1, with 15 positions matching TRBD2. J was trimmed by 5 bases and V by 2 bases; bases with no gene match: 10. Per germline, CDR1 MDHEN and CDR2 SYDVKM. This CDR3 is 19 amino acids long. Here the CDR3 reads CASSLRGTSGRPEDNEQFF. CDR3 bases: TGTGCCAGCAGTTTAAGAGGGACTAGCGGGAGGCCCGAGGACAATGAGCAGTTCTTC.

The genes are TRBV7-8 and TRBJ2-7; tentative D call: TRBD1 (5 bases). The CDR3 has 14 residues. Trimming took 1 base from V and 2 from J, leaving 9 bases between them. Germline V CDR1 and CDR2: SGHVS, FQNEAQ. The CDR3 coding sequence is TGTGCCAGCAGCTTAGTGGAGACAGCCTACGAGCAGTACTTC. It yields the protein CASSLVETAYEQYF. The variable domain in full, with the rest retrieved from reference TRBV7-8 and TRBJ2-7, is GAGVSQSPRYKVAKRGQDVALRCDPISGHVSLFWYQQALGQGPEFLTYFQNEAQLDKSGLPSDRFFAERPEGSVSTLKIQRTQQEDSAVYLCASSLVETAYEQYFGPGTRLTVT.

The rearrangement uses TRBV7-8 and TRBJ2-2; TRBD2 matches at 16 bases. The CDR3 has 16 amino acids. Germline V gene lookup returns CDR1 SGHVS and CDR2 FQNEAQ. Trimming took 5 bases from V and 6 from J; bases not matched to a gene: 3. The CDR3 sequence is CASSDGTSGRAGELFF. CDR3 sequence (DNA): TGTGCCAGCAGCGACGGGACTAGCGGGAGGGCCGGGGAGCTGTTTTTT.

The chain employs TRBV6-1 and TRBJ2-1; 13 bases line up with TRBD2. V was clipped by 4 bases and J by 9 bases; unmatched bases: 3. The length of the CDR3 is 14 residues. Germline V lookup: CDR1 MNHNS, CDR2 SASEGT. CDR3 bases: TGTGCCAGCAGTGTGGGACTAGCGGGACGTGAGCAGTTCTTC. It yields the protein CASSVGLAGREQFF.

The gene calls are TRBV5-1 and TRBJ2-7, with D possibly being TRBD2 (5 bases). CDR1 is SGHRS and CDR2 is YFSETQ in the germline V gene. Trimming removed 0 bases at V and 4 bases at J, with 5 bases between. The CDR3 contains 12 residues. CDR3 DNA: TGCGCCAGCAGCTTGGGCGGGTACGAGCAGTACTTC. Encoded protein: CASSLGGYEQYF.

The CDR3 coding sequence is TGTGCCAGCAGCTTAGGCGGGAATCCCCCAGATACGCAGTATTTT. This codes for CASSLGGNPPDTQYF. J is TRBJ2-3 and V is TRBV7-9; a possible D gene is TRBD2 (6 bases). Trimming took 1 base from V and 4 from J, leaving 12 bases between them. In germline, CDR1 is SEHNR, CDR2 FQNEAQ (reference sequence). This CDR3 has 15 amino acids. Full variable domain (missing parts from reference TRBV7-9 and TRBJ2-3): DTGVSQNPRHKITKRGQNVTFRCDPISEHNRLYWYRQTLGQGPEFLTYFQNEAQLEKSRLLSDRFSAERPKGSFSTLEIQRTEQGDSAMYLCASSLGGNPPDTQYFGPGTRLTVL.

The genes are TRBV9 and TRBJ2-1; TRBD1 aligns across 7 bases. The CDR3 extends over 16 amino acids. Germline trimming cut 5 bases from V and 4 bases from J; bases unmatched to any gene: 12. Germline CDR1 reads SGDLS; CDR2 reads YYNGEE. The CDR3 region has the DNA TGTGCCAGCAGTGAGAAACAGGGGTTGCCTTACAATGAGCAGTTCTTC. Its translation: CASSEKQGLPYNEQFF.

With respect to this clone: Different DNA sequences within this sample yield the same CDR3. The chain has TRBV29-1 and TRBJ2-3; D is possibly TRBD1 (5 bases). Germline V gene lookup returns CDR1 SQVTM and CDR2 ANQGSEA. V lost 4 bases and J lost 0, with 5 bases in between. The CDR3 contains 12 residues. CDR3 in amino acids: CSVGQSTDTQYF. The CDR3 DNA sequence: TGCAGCGTTGGACAGAGCACAGATACGCAGTATTTT.

The chain carries TRBV30 and TRBJ1-1; 11 bases are shared with TRBD1. This CDR3 region has 17 residues. With V trimmed by 1 base and J by 2 bases, 9 bases remained unmatched. Looked up from germline, CDR1 is GTSNPN and CDR2 is SVGIG (reference sequence). The DNA of the CDR3 is TGTGCCTGGAGTGCCGCCCCCGGGACAGGGGGTAACACTGAAGCTTTCTTT. It is translated as CAWSAAPGTGGNTEAFF.

The chain recombines TRBV23-1 with TRBJ1-2, with 8 bases that match TRBD1. TRBV23-1 is recorded as an ORF, its role being uncertain. The CDR3 extends over 13 amino acids. J was trimmed by 5 bases and V by 10 bases; bases with no gene match: 9. The CDR3: CATWTGKAYGYTF. The CDR3 DNA follows: TGCGCCACCTGGACAGGGAAGGCATATGGCTACACCTTC.

The chain combines TRBV7-9 with TRBJ2-3; D unclear. The CDR3 consists of 14 residues. With 3 bases removed from V and 3 bases from J, the gap between germline ends came to 10 bases. Looked up from germline, CDR1 is SEHNR and CDR2 is FQNEAQ (reference sequence). Written as DNA, the CDR3 is TGTGCCAGCAGCTTCCCCCCTGTTACAGATACGCAGTATTTT. Protein sequence: CASSFPPVTDTQYF.

CDR3: CAWGDSYEQYF. The DNA for the CDR3 is TGTGCCTGGGGGGACAGCTACGAGCAGTACTTC. V is TRBV30 and J is TRBJ2-5; 7 positions agree with TRBD1. Gene TRBJ2-7 matches the end of the DNA better, so the J call may be wrong. Germline V lookup: CDR1 GTSNPN, CDR2 SVGIG (reference sequence). The CDR3 sequence is 11 residues long.

The CDR3 spells CASKRTGGSYEQYF. DNA for the CDR3: TGTGCCAGTAAAAGGACAGGTGGCTCCTACGAGCAGTACTTC. The chain couples TRBV19 to TRBJ2-7, with TRBD1 matching over 7 bases. The ends lost 7 bases at V and 0 bases at J; junction bases unmatched: 6. Germline CDR1 LNHDA, CDR2 SQIVND (reference sequence). CDR3 length equals 14 residues. The whole variable domain, filled in from reference TRBV19 and TRBJ2-7, reads DGGITQSPKYLFRKEGQNVTLSCEQNLNHDAMYWYRQDPGQGLRLIYYSQIVNDFQKGDIAEGYSVSREKKESFPLTVTSAQKNPTAFYLCASKRTGGSYEQYFGPGTRLTVT.

This chain connects TRBV6-5 to TRBJ1-5; no firm D call. The CDR3 consists of 14 residues. The V and J ends lost 7 bases and 4 bases respectively, with 14 bases between them. Germline lookup yields CDR1 MNHEY and CDR2 SVGAGI. The DNA for the CDR3 is TGTGCCAGCACTAACATGAGGCAGAATCAGCCCCAGCATTTT. Its protein product is CASTNMRQNQPQHF.

The chain combines TRBV7-9 with TRBJ2-3; 11 bases align to TRBD2. The trim removed 3 bases at V and 1 base at J, leaving 0 bases unmatched. The germline V gene has CDR1 SEHNR and CDR2 FQNEAQ (reference sequence). The CDR3 contains 15 residues. CDR3 sequence reads: CASSFSGRGTDTQYF. DNA of the CDR3: TGTGCCAGCAGCTTTAGCGGGAGGGGCACAGATACGCAGTATTTT.

The chain has TRBV29-1 and TRBJ1-1, with D hard to call. This CDR3 has 14 amino acids. V lost 6 bases and J lost 2, with 16 bases in between. Germline V gene data show CDR1 as SQVTM and CDR2 as ANQGSEA. The CDR3: CSVGLRAENTEAFF. In DNA form, the CDR3 reads TGCAGCGTAGGACTTAGGGCCGAAAACACTGAAGCTTTCTTT.

The rearrangement uses TRBV19 and TRBJ2-5; 7 bases map to TRBD1. The ends lost 4 bases at V and 5 bases at J; junction bases unmatched: 7. CDR3 length: 14 residues. Germline-derived CDR1 and CDR2 are LNHDA and SQIVND (reference sequence). CDR3 DNA sequence: TGTGCCAGTAGTAGATCGGGACAGTGGGAGACCCAGTACTTC. Its translation is CASSRSGQWETQYF. Combining the CDR3 with reference TRBV19 and TRBJ2-5 gives the whole variable domain DGGITQSPKYLFRKEGQNVTLSCEQNLNHDAMYWYRQDPGQGLRLIYYSQIVNDFQKGDIAEGYSVSREKKESFPLTVTSAQKNPTAFYLCASSRSGQWETQYFGPGTRLLVL.

The chain joins TRBV7-9 to TRBJ2-7; TRBD1 agrees at 7 bases. V lost 6 bases, J lost 7 bases, and 12 bases stayed unmatched. The germline gives CDR1 SEHNR, CDR2 FQNEAQ (reference sequence). CDR3 length: 14 residues. The CDR3 DNA reads as TGTGCCAGCAGTTACAGACAGGGTGAAGGGGAGCAGTACTTC. Its translation: CASSYRQGEGEQYF.

The V call is TRBV11-3, the J call TRBJ2-1; 12 nucleotides align to TRBD2. CDR1 and CDR2 from the germline V gene are SGHNT and YENEEA. J lost 5 bases, V lost 1 base, and 9 bases had no gene match. The CDR3 totals 18 residues. The CDR3 protein is CASSLGLAGGGEDNEQFF. In DNA form, the CDR3 reads TGTGCCAGCAGCTTAGGGCTAGCGGGAGGGGGTGAGGACAATGAGCAGTTCTTC.

The rearrangement links TRBV6-6 to TRBJ1-2; 7 bases match TRBD1. The germline gives CDR1 MNHNY, CDR2 SVGAGI (reference sequence). The CDR3 consists of 16 residues. With V trimmed by 6 bases and J by 4 bases, 14 bases remained unmatched. As DNA, the CDR3 is TGTGCCAGCAGGACCCCGGGACAGCAATCTGGCTATGGCTACACCTTC. It codes for CASRTPGQQSGYGYTF.

The chain joins TRBV5-6 to TRBJ1-5; no definite D call. The CDR3 contains 16 residues. Germline V CDR1 and CDR2: SGHDT, YYEEEE. The germline V and J ends were trimmed by 1 base and 0 bases, with 11 bases remaining between them. In nucleotides, the CDR3 is TGTGCCAGCAGCTTGATGGGGAGAAATAGCAATCAGCCCCAGCATTTT. This gives the protein CASSLMGRNSNQPQHF.

CDR3 region: CAWDRQGVEKLFF. The CDR3 DNA is TGTGCCTGGGACCGACAGGGCGTGGAAAAACTGTTTTTT. V gene TRBV30 combines with J gene TRBJ1-4; TRBD1 aligns across 7 bases. This CDR3 is 13 amino acids long. Looked up from germline, CDR1 is GTSNPN and CDR2 is SVGIG (reference sequence). Trimming cost V 5 bases and J 8 bases; bases outside gene matches: 8. The complete variable domain, with remaining parts taken from reference TRBV30 and TRBJ1-4, reads SQTIHQWPATLVQPVGSPLSLECTVEGTSNPNLYWYRQAAGRGLQLLFYSVGIGQISSEVPQNLSASRPQDRQFILSSKKLLLSDSGFYLCAWDRQGVEKLFFGSGTQLSVL.

The rearrangement uses TRBV30 and TRBJ1-2; no clear D gene. The CDR3 extends over 14 amino acids. Germline CDR1 is GTSNPN and CDR2 is SVGIG (reference sequence). Trimming took 1 base from V and 3 from J, leaving 12 bases between them. CDR3 protein: CAWSENVVDYGYTF. The DNA for the CDR3 is TGTGCCTGGAGTGAGAATGTAGTCGACTATGGCTACACCTTC.

The chain links TRBV29-1 to TRBJ2-5, with 11 bases aligning to TRBD2. This CDR3 is built from 14 residues. V lost 6 bases to trimming and J lost 2 bases; unmatched junction nucleotides: 5. CDR1 and CDR2 from the germline V gene are SQVTM and ANQGSEA. Written as DNA, the CDR3 is TGCAGCGTCGGGACTAGCGGTTCACAAGAGACCCAGTACTTC. It translates to CSVGTSGSQETQYF. Full variable domain (remainder filled in from reference TRBV29-1 and TRBJ2-5): SAVISQKPSRDICQRGTSLTIQCQVDSQVTMMFWYRQQPGQSLTLIATANQGSEATYESGFVIDKFPISRPNLTFSTLTVSNMSPEDSSIYLCSVGTSGSQETQYFGPGTRLLVL.

This chain links TRBV7-9 with TRBJ2-7; D might be TRBD2 (5 bases). The CDR3 contains 14 residues. V was trimmed by 5 bases and J by 6 bases, leaving 17 bases between them. Germline CDR1 SEHNR, CDR2 FQNEAQ (reference sequence). The CDR3 region has the DNA TGTGCCAGCAGCCCGGGAACTAGTCTCTCCGAGCAGTACTTC. Protein sequence: CASSPGTSLSEQYF.

The chain employs TRBV4-2 and TRBJ1-2; a possible D gene is TRBD1 (5 bases). Germline V gives CDR1 LGHNA, CDR2 YNFKEQ. This CDR3 is 16 amino acids long. Trimming stripped 1 base from V and 0 bases from J, with 12 bases between. The DNA of the CDR3 is TGTGCCAGCAGCCAAGCCTTTGGGGGGACTAACTATGGCTACACCTTC. This encodes CASSQAFGGTNYGYTF.

The chain is built from TRBV14 and TRBJ1-2; 7 nucleotides align to TRBD1. Germline CDR1 and CDR2: SGHDN and FVKESK. With V trimmed by 6 bases and J by 0 bases, 7 bases remained unmatched. The CDR3 is 15 amino acids. CDR3 loop: CASRGRTGANYGYTF. The CDR3 nucleotides read TGTGCCAGCAGGGGTCGGACAGGAGCTAACTATGGCTACACCTTC.

V and J are TRBV25-1 and TRBJ2-1; D gene ambiguous. The V gene lost 3 bases and the J gene lost 4 bases, with 7 bases spanning the gap. Germline CDR1 is MGHDK and CDR2 is SYGVNS. There are 13 residues in the CDR3. The CDR3 sequence is CASSDPGYNEQFF. CDR3 coding DNA: TGTGCCAGCAGTGACCCCGGTTACAATGAGCAGTTCTTC. Based on the CDR3 plus reference TRBV25-1 and TRBJ2-1, the full variable domain is EADIYQTPRYLVIGTGKKITLECSQTMGHDKMYWYQQDPGMELHLIHYSYGVNSTEKGDLSSESTVSRIRTEHFPLTLESARPSHTSQYLCASSDPGYNEQFFGPGTRLTVL.

CDR3 in DNA: TGTGCCAGCAGACATACGGGACAGGCGGACCCTAACTATGGCTACACCTTC. Protein: CASRHTGQADPNYGYTF. The chain joins TRBV28 to TRBJ1-2, with TRBD1 matching over 8 bases. This CDR3 spans 17 amino acids. CDR1 is MDHEN and CDR2 is SYDVKM in the germline V gene. J gave up 0 bases and V 6 bases, and 12 bases lay outside the gene matches.

The chain recombines TRBV5-1 with TRBJ1-2, with D maybe TRBD1 (6 bases). Deletions cut 0 bases from V and 2 bases from J, with 8 bases between. The V gene's germline CDR1 is SGHRS and CDR2 YFSETQ. The CDR3 has 14 residues. CDR3 loop: CASSLAGGNYGYTF. CDR3 sequence (DNA): TGCGCCAGCAGCTTGGCGGGGGGCAACTATGGCTACACCTTC. The variable domain in full, completed from reference TRBV5-1 and TRBJ1-2, reads KAGVTQTPRYLIKTRGQQVTLSCSPISGHRSVSWYQQTPGQGLQFLFEYFSETQRNKGNFPGRFSGRQFSNSRSEMNVSTLELGDSALYLCASSLAGGNYGYTFGSGTRLTVV.